Below are 6 T cell receptor beta chains sequenced from a single sample in a study of shared clonotypes between healthy human individuals. Here immunoSEQ multiplex PCR was the method, and the copy in TCRdb shows in-frame clones only, minus some. The table shows approximately 2.1 million clones, with approximately 93% occurring only once. Sequenced: naive CD4+ T cells from PBMCs. Regarding subset: CD45RA+ positively selected. These receptors were obtained from a man aged 18-30 years in good health. Some clones in this sample may be carry-over from other donors' samples.

V and J are TRBV28 and TRBJ2-1; D is perhaps TRBD2 (7 bases). This CDR3 spans 16 amino acids. Germline V CDR1 and CDR2: MDHEN, SYDVKM. The V end was cut by 6 bases, the J end by 7 bases, with 22 bases between. The CDR3 bases are TGTGCCAGCAGCACCTTAGGTGGGAGGGGGAGGAATGAGCAGTTCTTC. This translates into CASSTLGGRGRNEQFF.

The genes are TRBV28 and TRBJ1-2; TRBD1 is a possible D gene (6 bases). The V gene lost 6 bases and the J gene lost 7 bases, with 12 bases spanning the gap. The CDR3 covers 12 residues. Germline V lookup: CDR1 MDHEN, CDR2 SYDVKM. CDR3 in amino acids: CASRQGIGGYTF. In DNA form, the CDR3 reads TGTGCCAGCAGACAGGGAATCGGTGGCTACACCTTC.

The chain has TRBV4-1 and TRBJ2-1; D perhaps matches TRBD2 (6 bases). Between the trimmed V and J ends, which lost 1 base and 0 bases, there was a span of 10 bases. Looked up from germline, CDR1 is MGHRA and CDR2 is YSYEKL. This CDR3 comprises 16 residues. The CDR3 coding sequence is TGCGCCAGCAGCCAAGCTCCACTAGCCTCCTACAATGAGCAGTTCTTC. Its translation: CASSQAPLASYNEQFF.

This chain links TRBV19 with TRBJ2-3, with 8 bases that match TRBD1. Germline V lookup: CDR1 LNHDA, CDR2 SQIVND (reference sequence). With 6 bases clipped from V and 1 base from J, the junction kept 6 bases outside the gene matches. The CDR3 loop spans 15 amino acids. The CDR3, as DNA: TGTGCCAGTAGCCCAGGGGGCGCGGGCACAGATACGCAGTATTTT. Amino acids: CASSPGGAGTDTQYF.

CDR3: CATSRELGTEAFF. In DNA, the CDR3 is TGTGCCACCAGCAGAGAGCTTGGGACTGAAGCTTTCTTT. The chain recombines TRBV15 with TRBJ1-1; D is uncertain. The length of the CDR3 is 13 residues. Germline V CDR1 and CDR2: LNHNV, YYDKDF (reference sequence). V lost 0 bases to trimming and J lost 5 bases, with 7 bases between them. Full variable domain (missing parts from reference TRBV15 and TRBJ1-1): DAMVIQNPRYQVTQFGKPVTLSCSQTLNHNVMYWYQQKSSQAPKLLFHYYDKDFNNEADTPDNFQSRRPNTSFCFLDIRSPGLGDTAMYLCATSRELGTEAFFGQGTRLTVV.

The chain uses TRBV11-2 and TRBJ1-2; D uncertain. The CDR3 contains 14 residues. Trimming removed 7 bases at V and 3 bases at J, with 15 bases between. Per the germline V gene, CDR1 is SGHAT and CDR2 is FQNNGV. In DNA, the CDR3 is TGTGCCAGCACCCCCGGTGGAGGGTACTATGGCTACACCTTC. Translated, it gives CASTPGGGYYGYTF.